Sequencing of this TCR beta chain was carried out in a study of T cells in Graves' hyperthyroidism and ophthalmopathy. General observations from the study: Appearing also in blood were most of the thyroid clonotypes expanded above 0.001.

In its sample, this clonotype was seen a few times. Its antigen remains unidentified. Clinical Activity Scores of at least 3, NOSPECS grades of at least 4 and durations under 3 months characterized ophthalmopathy patients. Amplification of TCR beta CDR3 regions was performed using RNA transcripts as template. In the first-round RT-PCR of the TCR CDR3, the HTBI primer set was used. From the multiplex PCR reads, TCRdb called clonotypes with MiXCR, one entry per CDR3 protein. The sample comprises hundreds of thousands of distinct CDR3 sequences, about 20% of which are singletons, and approximately 50% rests with the top ten. The sample taken for sequencing was blood. The receptor's source is a man aged 40-49 years with Graves' ophthalmopathy.

The CDR3 reads CATSDPKTGLLADTQYF. DNA of the CDR3: TGTGCCACCAGTGATCCTAAGACAGGGCTGTTGGCAGATACGCAGTATTTT. V is TRBV24-1 and J is TRBJ2-3, with 7 bases aligning to TRBD1. Germline-derived CDR1 and CDR2 are KGHDR and SFDVKD. Trimming removed 3 bases from V and 4 bases from J; junction bases left unmatched: 12. The CDR3 totals 17 residues.